The clone carrying this TCR beta chain is labeled as medium-sized (0.01 to 0.1%). Its matching antigen is unknown. Original handling: A classifier of distant metastasis in papillary thyroid cancer was built from CDR3 differences (across clinicopathological groups). TCRdb re-called clones from the PCR reads using MiXCR. It is TCRdb's table, rather than the study itself, that gives the V and J calls and clone size. The table has under 25,000 clones, less than 20% seen once. Nobody among the patients had been given any treatment before thyroid surgery. The data were obtained in a study of metastatic and nonmetastatic thyroid tumors. Study-level background: Repertoires were compared across blood and tumor or nodule tissue from malignant and benign thyroid patients. Findings of the study overall: The study reportedly found significantly higher TCR beta diversity in malignant thyroid tumors than benign nodules, in blood and tumor.

The clonotype originates from a female donor with papillary thyroid cancer or a benign thyroid nodule (not recorded which). Some clones in this sample may be carry-over from other donors' samples. The sequencing input was blood.

This CDR3 reads CASSLSIKGGFQETQYF. The DNA for the CDR3 is TGTGCCAGCAGTTTATCGATTAAAGGCGGGTTCCAAGAGACCCAGTACTTC. The rearrangement joins TRBV27 to TRBJ2-5; a possible D gene is TRBD2 (5 bases). The germline V gene has CDR1 MNHEY and CDR2 SMNVEV (reference sequence). The ends were cut back, 0 bases at V and 1 base at J, with 15 bases in the middle. This CDR3 contains 17 residues.